These 14 T cell receptor beta chains came from one sample sequenced in a study of cytomegalovirus exposure and HLA in healthy donors. The PCR employed 60 Vbeta primers together with 13 Jbeta primers. The repertoire was sequenced with immunoSEQ multiplex PCR; TCRdb's copy has only in-frame clones and lacks some. Among tens of thousands of clones listed, about 80% were seen once. Sample: PBMCs. The receptors stem from a man over 45 in good health and CMV-seropositive.

CDR3 in amino acids: CASSLAPGQGDQPQHF. The DNA of the CDR3 is TGCGCCAGCAGCCTCGCCCCGGGACAGGGGGATCAGCCCCAGCATTTT. The V and J genes are TRBV4-1 and TRBJ1-5; TRBD1 matches at 11 bases. With 4 bases clipped from V and 5 bases from J, the junction kept 7 bases outside the gene matches. Per the germline V gene, CDR1 is MGHRA and CDR2 is YSYEKL. The length of the CDR3 is 16 residues.

The rearrangement uses TRBV29-1 and TRBJ1-1; TRBD1 agrees at 9 bases. The DNA end is a closer match to TRBJ2-2, so the J assignment may be wrong. There are 13 residues in the CDR3. Germline CDR1 SQVTM, CDR2 ANQGSEA. The CDR3 nucleotides read TGCAGCGTTCACAGGGGGCGCATGTTGGAGCTGTTTTTT. Its translation: CSVHRGRMLELFF.

This clone has more than one count but fewer than ten. CDR3 protein: CASRLSPRQGHTEAFF. The CDR3 coding sequence is TGTGCCAGCCGCCTGAGCCCGCGACAGGGTCACACTGAAGCTTTCTTT. This chain joins TRBV13 and TRBJ1-1, with 7 bases identical to TRBD1. Per germline, CDR1 PRHDT and CDR2 FYEKMQ (reference sequence). J was trimmed by 3 bases and V by 8 bases; bases with no gene match: 15. There are 16 residues in the CDR3.

This clone was observed a few times. V usage is TRBV7-9 and J usage is TRBJ2-7; TRBD2 might be the D (5 bases). The CDR3 totals 15 residues. Trimming removed 5 bases from V and 6 bases from J, with 20 bases in between. Looked up from germline, CDR1 is SEHNR and CDR2 is FQNEAQ (reference sequence). The CDR3 DNA is TGTGCCAGCAGCCCCAAGGTCCGGGTTGGGAGCGAGCAGTACTTC. This translates into CASSPKVRVGSEQYF.

This chain links TRBV28 with TRBJ1-2, with D maybe TRBD1 (5 bases). V lost 7 bases and J lost 5, with 11 bases in between. This CDR3 comprises 12 residues. CDR1 and CDR2 (germline): MDHEN, SYDVKM. The CDR3 DNA sequence: TGTGCCAGCACAGACAGCCTATATGGCTACACCTTC. As protein: CASTDSLYGYTF.

This clone was seen more than once but under ten times. The rearrangement links TRBV27 to TRBJ2-5, with TRBD2 identical over 10 bases. After removal of 1 base from V and 4 bases from J, the junction contained 6 bases not matched to a gene. This CDR3 spans 16 amino acids. The germline CDR1 and CDR2 sequences are MNHEY and SMNVEV (reference sequence). CDR3 sequence reads: CASSLLTSGIGETQYF. CDR3 bases: TGTGCCAGCAGTTTATTAACTAGCGGGATCGGAGAGACCCAGTACTTC.

V and J are TRBV5-1 and TRBJ2-7, with 11 positions matching TRBD2. V was pared by 4 bases and J by 3 bases, with 12 bases of the junction left unmatched. The CDR3 loop spans 17 amino acids. The V gene's germline CDR1 is SGHRS and CDR2 YFSETQ. The CDR3 DNA follows: TGCGCCAGCAGCCCAATCCGAGAGGGACTAGCGGTCTACGAGCAGTACTTC. This codes for CASSPIREGLAVYEQYF.

For this clone: Other DNA sequences of this sample code for an identical CDR3. J is TRBJ1-1 and V is TRBV27; TRBD1 aligns across 8 bases. This CDR3 comprises 18 residues. Germline V CDR1 and CDR2: MNHEY, SMNVEV (reference sequence). The ends lost 2 bases at V and 2 bases at J; junction bases unmatched: 13. The CDR3 loop is CASSLNPFRGPVNTEAFF. CDR3 nucleotide sequence: TGTGCCAGCAGTTTAAACCCGTTCAGGGGGCCTGTTAACACTGAAGCTTTCTTT.

This clone has only one observation. The V call is TRBV20-1, the J call TRBJ1-2; D is unclear. Germline V gene sequence: CDR1 DFQATT, CDR2 SNEGSKA (reference sequence). CDR3 length equals 11 residues. The ends were cut back, 3 bases at V and 4 bases at J, with 6 bases in the middle. CDR3 sequence: CSASNSYGYTF. The CDR3 nucleotides are TGCAGTGCTAGTAACAGCTATGGCTACACCTTC.

This chain uses TRBV10-3 with TRBJ1-2; D might be TRBD1 (5 bases). The V gene's germline CDR1 is ENHRY and CDR2 SYGVKD. This CDR3 spans 13 amino acids. Trimming took off 6 bases at V and 0 bases at J, with 8 bases between the two ends. CDR3 coding DNA: TGTGCCATCAGGACAGCAGCTAACTATGGCTACACCTTC. Its translation: CAIRTAANYGYTF.

Regarding this clone: Its ends do not fully match the called genes, so a read error is possible. V and J are TRBV10-1 and TRBJ1-5; D unclear. CDR1 and CDR2 from the germline V gene are WNHNN and SYGVQD (reference sequence). The CDR3 is 13 amino acids. The CDR3 nucleotides read TGCGGCAGCAGTGCGGCGGTTGATCAGCCCCAGCATTTT. This gives the protein CGSSAAVDQPQHF.

The chain employs TRBV28 and TRBJ1-2; TRBD1 matches 7 bases. Germline V gene lookup returns CDR1 MDHEN and CDR2 SYDVKM. Trimming removed 4 bases from V and 4 bases from J; junction bases left unmatched: 6. This CDR3 has 14 residues. In nucleotides, the CDR3 is TGTGCCAGCAGTTCACAGGGGACCCTCTATGGCTACACCTTC. It specifies CASSSQGTLYGYTF.

The chain employs TRBV18 and TRBJ2-2; D unresolved. The CDR3 consists of 15 residues. Germline CDR1 and CDR2: KGHSH and LQKENI. Trimming cost V 1 base and J 3 bases, with 9 bases left between them. CDR3 amino acids: CASSPQPVDTGELFF. The DNA of the CDR3 is TGTGCCAGCTCACCACAGCCTGTCGACACCGGGGAGCTGTTTTTT.

The chain has TRBV19 and TRBJ2-5; TRBD2 might be the D (6 bases). Per germline, CDR1 LNHDA and CDR2 SQIVND (reference sequence). V lost 3 bases and J 5 bases, leaving 13 bases between the germline ends. This CDR3 is 14 amino acids long. CDR3 loop: CASSMGLGGETQYF. The CDR3 DNA is TGTGCCAGTAGTATGGGGCTGGGGGGTGAGACCCAGTACTTC.